This TCR beta chain was documented in a study of blood T cell repertoires in COVID-19. Study information: Acute and convalescent COVID-19 samples came from the United States, Italy and Spain.

In the authors' methods: Estimation of nucleated cell counts was performed using reference gene primer amplification. Assay used: immunoSEQ multiplex PCR; TCRdb lists only in-frame clones, some missing. V and J calls and clone size are copied from that table; D and trimming were computed from the DNA. The sample has tens of thousands of clones; 90% are singletons. This CDR3 region has 15 residues. Trimming shortened V by 5 bases and J by 7 bases, and 20 bases separated the two germline ends. Per the germline V gene, CDR1 is MNHEY and CDR2 is SMNVEV (reference sequence). The chain has TRBV27 and TRBJ1-2, with unresolved D. The specimen was peripheral blood. The source is a man aged 60-69 years with acute or convalescent COVID-19. This CDR3 is CASSTSGTTFVGYTF. Here the CDR3 DNA reads TGTGCCAGCAGTACCTCAGGAACCACCTTCGTTGGCTACACCTTC.